Following are 12 T cell receptor beta chains from one sample sequenced in a study of read filtering for tumor transcriptome and immune sequencing. Molecular barcoded adaptors covering alpha/delta and beta/gamma chains were used on approximately 400 ng RNA. TCRdb re-analysed the reads in MiXCR, keeping a single row per CDR3 protein. The table lists about 90,000 distinct CDR3 sequences, roughly 12% of them singletons, with about 15% in the top ten. Sequenced input: a population of CD138-negative cells sorted from bone marrow. All receptors come from a donor aged 40 or older with multiple myeloma.

At least ten counts were recorded for this clonotype. V gene TRBV7-9 combines with J gene TRBJ2-7, with 9 bases fitting TRBD1. CDR1 is SEHNR and CDR2 is FQNEAQ in the germline V gene (reference sequence). There are 13 residues in the CDR3. V shed 4 bases, J shed 3 bases, and the junction held 1 base outside the gene matches. The CDR3 loop reads CASSWTGVYEQYF. The CDR3 coding sequence is TGTGCCAGCAGCTGGACAGGGGTCTACGAGCAGTACTTC.

This clonotype was observed at least ten times. The chain joins TRBV9 to TRBJ2-2; D not resolved. Germline V gives CDR1 SGDLS, CDR2 YYNGEE. Trimming stripped 1 base from V and 0 bases from J, with 7 bases between. CDR3 length: 15 residues. This CDR3 is CASSVISANTGELFF. The CDR3 bases are TGTGCCAGCAGCGTAATAAGCGCGAACACCGGGGAGCTGTTTTTT.

This clonotype was seen ten or more times. The chain carries TRBV5-1 and TRBJ2-2; 11 bases agree with TRBD2. Germline V CDR1 and CDR2: SGHRS, YFSETQ. The CDR3 totals 16 residues. Unmatched junction bases numbered 7, after V lost 2 bases and J lost 7 bases. The CDR3 DNA reads as TGCGCCAGCAGCTTACTAGCGGGAGTTTCGGTCGGGGAGCTGTTTTTT. It yields the protein CASSLLAGVSVGELFF.

This clonotype was picked up a small number of times. At one end the junction does not follow the germline gene, possibly because of a read error. V usage is TRBV15 and J usage is TRBJ1-3; D is unclear. From germline, CDR1 is LNHNV and CDR2 YYDKDF (reference sequence). The length of the CDR3 is 16 residues. The CDR3 coding sequence is TGTGCCACCAGTAGAGGTGAGCCAACCTCTGGAAACACCATATATTTT. It encodes CATSRGEPTSGNTIYF.

This clonotype was picked up a small number of times. One base away lies a much larger clone, so this may be a sequencing read error. The rearrangement joins TRBV28 to TRBJ1-5, with no clear D. Deletions cut 8 bases from V and 6 bases from J, with 14 bases between. CDR1 and CDR2 from the germline V gene are MDHEN and SYDVKM. The CDR3 is 13 amino acids. The CDR3 loop reads CASGRGLSQPQHF. CDR3 DNA: TGTGCCAGCGGCAGAGGGTTGAGTCAGCCCCAGCATTTT.

Concerning this clonotype itself: This may arise from a read error, as a much more abundant clone is one base away. This chain links TRBV10-1 with TRBJ1-1; no definite D call. Germline V lookup: CDR1 WNHNN, CDR2 SYGVQD (reference sequence). The CDR3 loop spans 13 amino acids. The CDR3 loop is CASSWSGNTEALF. CDR3 DNA sequence: TGCGCCAGCTCTTGGAGTGGGAACACTGAAGCTCTCTTT.

This clonotype was seen more than once but under ten times. A much more abundant neighbour one base away suggests this may be a read error. The chain uses TRBV2 and TRBJ2-3; D not resolved. V was shortened by 5 bases and J by 0 bases, with 3 bases between the two germline ends. CDR3 length: 12 residues. CDR1 SNHLY and CDR2 FYNNEI come from the germline V gene. CDR3 amino acids: CASSHSTDTQYF. CDR3 nucleotide sequence: TGTGCCAGCAGTCACAGCACAGATACGCAGTATTTT.

This clonotype was counted ten times or more. This chain links TRBV20-1 with TRBJ2-1, with D tentatively TRBD1 or TRBD2 (7 bases each). This CDR3 has 16 residues. CDR1 is DFQATT, CDR2 SNEGSKA, per germline (reference sequence). V lost 8 bases to trimming and J lost 4 bases, with 24 bases between them. The CDR3 region is CSPGDRSAAGYNEQFF. The CDR3 DNA follows: TGCAGTCCCGGGGACAGAAGTGCAGCGGGATACAATGAGCAGTTCTTC.

This clonotype was detected many times. This chain links TRBV7-2 with TRBJ2-3; D gene unclear. Deletions cut 2 bases from V and 5 bases from J, with 17 bases between. The CDR3 contains 16 residues. Per germline, CDR1 SGHTA and CDR2 FQGNSA. The CDR3 DNA reads TGTGCCAGCAGCTTATTCCGGGCGCCTCTCGGAGATACGCAGTATTTT. Amino acid sequence: CASSLFRAPLGDTQYF.

V usage is TRBV18 and J usage is TRBJ2-2; tentatively, D is TRBD2 (6 bases). V lost 5 bases to trimming and J lost 1 base, with 14 bases between them. Germline V gene sequence: CDR1 KGHSH, CDR2 LQKENI. The CDR3 extends over 16 amino acids. The CDR3: CASSSSGTVNTGELFF. CDR3 sequence (DNA): TGTGCCAGCTCATCTTCCGGGACTGTGAACACCGGGGAGCTGTTTTTT.

In regard to this clonotype: A much larger clonotype is one base distant, so this may be a read error. This chain uses TRBV20-1 with TRBJ2-3; D is ambiguous. Germline lookup yields CDR1 DFQATT and CDR2 SNEGSKA (reference sequence). CDR3 length equals 14 residues. The CDR3 DNA reads TGCAGTGCTAGAGATTCGGGCTCCACAGATACGCCGTATTTT. It codes for CSARDSGSTDTPYF.

This clonotype was counted at least ten times. This chain joins TRBV11-2 and TRBJ2-1, with D hard to call. Germline V gives CDR1 SGHAT, CDR2 FQNNGV. V lost 2 bases to trimming and J lost 4 bases, with 12 bases between them. This CDR3 comprises 15 residues. CDR3 in DNA: TGTGCCAGCAGCTTATCGTCAATGGGGTACAATGAGCAGTTCTTC. Translation: CASSLSSMGYNEQFF.